These 21 T cell receptor beta chains were all obtained from the same sample, sequenced in a study of early stage breast cancer tumors. TCRdb keeps only in-frame clones here, not all; method: immunoSEQ multiplex PCR. This sample has about 72,000 clones; around four fifths occur once, and the top ten carry more than 3%. The material sequenced was blood. The receptors were sampled from a person aged 55-75 years with breast cancer.

This chain uses TRBV5-4 with TRBJ2-7; 8 bases map to TRBD2. This CDR3 is 15 amino acids long. In germline, CDR1 is SGHNT, CDR2 YYREEE (reference sequence). Trimming at V came to 1 base and at J to 4 bases, leaving 7 bases not matched to a gene. CDR3 sequence (DNA): TGTGCCAGCAGCTTGAAGCTAGCGGGCCGTTACGAGCAGTACTTC. It translates to CASSLKLAGRYEQYF. Drawing the rest from reference TRBV5-4 and TRBJ2-7, the complete variable domain is ETGVTQSPTHLIKTRGQQVTLRCSSQSGHNTVSWYQQALGQGPQFIFQYYREEENGRGNFPPRFSGLQFPNYSSELNVNALELDDSALYLCASSLKLAGRYEQYFGPGTRLTVT.

This clone is a singleton in its sample. The CDR3 spells CASSLSPLAVSTDTQYF. The CDR3 region has the DNA TGTGCCAGCAGCTTATCGCCCTTAGCGGTTTCAACAGATACGCAGTATTTT. The chain combines TRBV7-3 with TRBJ2-3; D is perhaps TRBD2 (6 bases). The germline gives CDR1 SGHTA, CDR2 FQGTGA. The V end was cut by 2 bases, the J end by 3 bases, with 18 bases between. The CDR3 is made up of 17 amino acids.

In its sample, this clone was seen once. The gene calls are TRBV7-3 and TRBJ2-3; the D gene is possibly TRBD2 (6 bases). The CDR3 runs to 12 residues. Germline V gene data show CDR1 as SGHTA and CDR2 as FQGTGA. V was trimmed by 6 bases and J by 9 bases, leaving 13 bases between them. The DNA for the CDR3 is TGTGCCAGCAGTTCGCCGGGACTCACGCAGTATTTT. Its translation: CASSSPGLTQYF.

This chain links TRBV4-3 with TRBJ2-4, with D hard to call. The germline V and J ends were trimmed by 0 bases and 0 bases, with 6 bases remaining between them. Germline V lookup: CDR1 LGHNA, CDR2 YSLEER. CDR3 length: 15 amino acids. In nucleotides, the CDR3 is TGCGCCAGCAGCCAAGATCGATTAGCCAAAAACATTCAGTACTTC. Translating gives CASSQDRLAKNIQYF.

V usage is TRBV10-1 and J usage is TRBJ2-5; a weak D match, TRBD2 (7 bases). The germline V gene encodes CDR1 WNHNN and CDR2 SYGVQD (reference sequence). Deletions cut 4 bases from V and 5 bases from J, with 14 bases between. CDR3 size: 14 residues. The CDR3 protein is CASSGGGPGETQYF. Written as DNA, the CDR3 is TGCGCCAGCAGTGGGGGGGGGCCCGGGGAGACCCAGTACTTC.

The chain is built from TRBV4-2 and TRBJ1-4, with no clear D. CDR3 length: 13 residues. Germline loops: CDR1 LGHNA, CDR2 YNFKEQ. V lost 3 bases and J lost 8, with 10 bases in between. CDR3: CASSQLGWEKLFF. CDR3 nucleotides: TGTGCCAGCAGCCAGCTTGGATGGGAAAAACTGTTTTTT.

The genes are TRBV27 and TRBJ2-7; TRBD1 might be the D (5 bases). The CDR3 spans 14 residues. Between the trimmed V and J ends, which lost 6 bases and 1 base, there was a span of 13 bases. Germline loops: CDR1 MNHEY, CDR2 SMNVEV (reference sequence). The DNA for the CDR3 is TGTGCCAGCAGGGATAGACAGAGTTCCTACGAGCAGTACTTC. This codes for CASRDRQSSYEQYF.

V and J are TRBV5-1 and TRBJ2-5; perhaps TRBD2 as D (7 bases). There are 16 residues in the CDR3. V was pared by 3 bases and J by 5 bases, with 20 bases between. CDR1 and CDR2 from the germline V gene are SGHRS and YFSETQ. This chain's CDR3 is CASSYLFGGREETQYF. Written as DNA, the CDR3 is TGCGCCAGCAGCTATCTCTTCGGGGGGCGAGAGGAGACCCAGTACTTC.

This rearrangement joins TRBV7-6 to TRBJ2-3, with 9 bases matching TRBD2. The ends lost 5 bases at V and 2 bases at J; junction bases unmatched: 5. The CDR3 length is 15 residues. The germline V gene has CDR1 SGHVS and CDR2 FNYEAQ. CDR3 amino acids: CASSMTSGHTDTQYF. CDR3 nucleotides: TGTGCCAGCAGCATGACTAGCGGACACACAGATACGCAGTATTTT.

The chain joins TRBV20-1 to TRBJ2-7, with TRBD1 identical over 7 bases. V shed 8 bases, J shed 3 bases, and the junction held 4 bases outside the gene matches. The CDR3 loop spans 11 amino acids. Germline-derived CDR1 and CDR2 are DFQATT and SNEGSKA (reference sequence). The CDR3 is CSYRDSYEQYF. The CDR3 DNA is TGCAGTTACCGGGACAGCTACGAGCAGTACTTC.

The V and J genes are TRBV25-1 and TRBJ2-1; maybe TRBD2 (6 bases). The CDR3 runs to 17 residues. V was shortened by 4 bases and J by 9 bases, with 25 bases between the two germline ends. Looked up from germline, CDR1 is MGHDK and CDR2 is SYGVNS. The CDR3 here is CASSATTAGTRVVEQFF. In nucleotides, the CDR3 is TGTGCCAGCAGTGCCACTACCGCCGGGACTCGTGTCGTTGAGCAGTTCTTC.

This sequence joins TRBV5-8 and TRBJ1-1; D remains ambiguous. Germline V gives CDR1 SGHTS, CDR2 YDEGEE. The CDR3 sequence is 13 residues long. V was shortened by 2 bases and J by 4 bases, with 9 bases between the two germline ends. CDR3 loop: CASSFRMGTEAFF. CDR3 sequence (DNA): TGTGCCAGCAGCTTCCGGATGGGCACTGAAGCTTTCTTT. The complete variable domain, with remaining parts taken from reference TRBV5-8 and TRBJ1-1, reads EAGVTQSPTHLIKTRGQQATLRCSPISGHTSVYWYQQALGLGLQFLLWYDEGEERNRGNFPPRFSGRQFPNYSSELNVNALELEDSALYLCASSFRMGTEAFFGQGTRLTVV.

V is TRBV28 and J is TRBJ1-1; possible D gene TRBD1, 5 bases. Germline V gives CDR1 MDHEN, CDR2 SYDVKM. Trimming left V 5 bases short and J 10 bases short, with 17 bases between. The CDR3 extends over 13 amino acids. This chain's CDR3 is CASSTNGARGAFF. The CDR3 coding sequence is TGTGCCAGCAGTACCAATGGGGCTCGAGGAGCTTTCTTT.

This clone is a singleton in its sample. This rearrangement joins TRBV13 to TRBJ1-2; possible D gene TRBD1, 6 bases. CDR1 is PRHDT, CDR2 FYEKMQ, per germline (reference sequence). The CDR3 spans 14 residues. V lost 3 bases and J lost 2, with 10 bases in between. The CDR3 coding sequence is TGTGCCAGCAGCTTTCAAACAGGGAACTATGGCTACACCTTC. Amino acids: CASSFQTGNYGYTF.

V usage is TRBV6-4 and J usage is TRBJ2-3; D is uncertain. The V gene's germline CDR1 is MRHNA and CDR2 SNTAGT. Trimming pared 2 bases from V and 4 bases from J, leaving 13 bases between. This CDR3 is 15 amino acids long. In nucleotides, the CDR3 is TGTGCCAGCAGTGACAGTCTAGGAAGGGCAGATACGCAGTATTTT. Its protein product is CASSDSLGRADTQYF.

This clone was picked up a small number of times. The genes are TRBV27 and TRBJ1-5; D not resolved. Germline V CDR1 and CDR2: MNHEY, SMNVEV (reference sequence). V shed 6 bases and J shed 2 bases, with 8 bases lying between them. CDR3 length: 13 amino acids. Written as DNA, the CDR3 is TGTGCCAGCAGGGGCGGGCGCAATCAGCCCCAGCATTTT. Its protein is CASRGGRNQPQHF.

This chain joins TRBV18 and TRBJ2-3; TRBD1 agrees at 8 bases. The CDR3 is 14 amino acids. Looked up from germline, CDR1 is KGHSH and CDR2 is LQKENI. The ends lost 3 bases at V and 4 bases at J; junction bases unmatched: 3. CDR3 sequence reads: CASSPSRGPDTQYF. CDR3 DNA: TGTGCCAGCTCACCTTCCAGGGGGCCAGATACGCAGTATTTT.

This clone has only one observation. The chain combines TRBV29-1 with TRBJ2-1, with 8 bases fitting TRBD1. The germline V gene encodes CDR1 SQVTM and CDR2 ANQGSEA. The V gene end was trimmed by 3 bases and the J gene end by 4 bases; junction bases not matched to a gene: 5. This CDR3 contains 14 residues. As DNA, the CDR3 is TGCAGCGTTGAGGGGACAGGCAGGTACAATGAGCAGTTCTTC. This gives the protein CSVEGTGRYNEQFF.

The chain combines TRBV6-6 with TRBJ1-3; the D is unclear. This CDR3 has 12 amino acids. Trimming cost V 5 bases and J 4 bases, with 6 bases left between them. In germline, CDR1 is MNHNY, CDR2 SVGAGI (reference sequence). CDR3: CASSPGGNTIYF. The CDR3 DNA reads TGTGCCAGCAGTCCGGGCGGAAACACCATATATTTT.

The V call is TRBV28, the J call TRBJ2-7; maybe TRBD1 (5 bases). Per germline, CDR1 MDHEN and CDR2 SYDVKM. Trimming left V 4 bases short and J 3 bases short, with 10 bases between. The CDR3 spans 13 residues. CDR3: CASSWGSRYEQYF. The CDR3 bases are TGTGCCAGCAGTTGGGGCTCCCGCTACGAGCAGTACTTC. Together with reference TRBV28 and TRBJ2-7, the CDR3 gives the full variable domain: DVKVTQSSRYLVKRTGEKVFLECVQDMDHENMFWYRQDPGLGLRLIYFSYDVKMKEKGDIPEGYSVSREKKERFSLILESASTNQTSMYLCASSWGSRYEQYFGPGTRLTVT.

This sequence joins TRBV5-1 and TRBJ2-2, with unresolved D. Germline V lookup: CDR1 SGHRS, CDR2 YFSETQ. V lost 3 bases, J lost 2 bases, and 11 bases lay in between. This CDR3 comprises 15 residues. This chain's CDR3 is CASSSPKINTGELFF. The CDR3 nucleotides read TGCGCCAGCAGCTCTCCGAAGATCAACACCGGGGAGCTGTTTTTT.